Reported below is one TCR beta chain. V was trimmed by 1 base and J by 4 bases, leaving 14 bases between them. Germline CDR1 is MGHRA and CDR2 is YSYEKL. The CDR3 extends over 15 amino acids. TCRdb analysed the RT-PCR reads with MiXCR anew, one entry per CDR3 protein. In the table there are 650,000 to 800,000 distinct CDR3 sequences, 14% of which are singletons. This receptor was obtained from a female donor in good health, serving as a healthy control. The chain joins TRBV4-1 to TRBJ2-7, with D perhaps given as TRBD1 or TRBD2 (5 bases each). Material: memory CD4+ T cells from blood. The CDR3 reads CASSQGPGQPYEQYF. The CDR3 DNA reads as TGCGCCAGCAGCCAAGGCCCGGGGCAACCTTACGAGCAGTACTTC.